The rows below give T cell receptor beta chains drawn from one sample of a study of identical twins. TCRdb re-derived calls from the 5' RACE reads in MiXCR, one entry per CDR3 protein. Found here are hundreds of thousands of distinct CDR3 sequences, roughly 20% of them singletons; the top ten hold 10% to 15%. These records were also assigned to another study, of T cells expressing NK-cell markers.

Sequences were obtained from PBMCs. These receptors were taken from a woman aged 18-29 years in good health. CDR3s include the opening cysteine and the closing phenylalanine or tryptophan. D genes are given only for firm matches. For some rows the clone size is stated as once, few or many, or as a class when expanded; others skip it.

J gene: TRBJ2-3
clone size: few
D gene: TRBD2
V gene: TRBV10-3
CDR3 protein: CAIRGLAGAEGTDTQYF
CDR3 DNA: TGTGCCATCCGCGGACTAGCGGGAGCGGAGGGCACAGATACGCAGTATTTT

J gene: TRBJ2-2
clone size: few
D gene: TRBD2
V gene: TRBV7-8
CDR3 protein: CASSPRLAAMTGELFF
CDR3 DNA: TGTGCCAGCAGCCCCCGACTAGCGGCTATGACCGGGGAGCTGTTTTTT

J gene: TRBJ1-1
clone size: few
D gene: .
V gene: TRBV19
CDR3 protein: CASSIGWEGNTEAFF
CDR3 DNA: TGTGCCAGTAGTATTGGGTGGGAGGGGAACACTGAAGCTTTCTTT

J gene: TRBJ2-7
clone size: .
D gene: TRBD1
V gene: TRBV20-1
CDR3 protein: CSARTGGEQYF
CDR3 DNA: TGCAGTGCTCGTACAGGGGGCGAGCAGTACTTC

J gene: TRBJ2-7
clone size: .
D gene: TRBD1
V gene: TRBV7-2
CDR3 protein: CASSIPDRGYEQYF
CDR3 DNA: TGTGCCAGCAGCATCCCCGACAGGGGCTACGAGCAGTACTTC

J gene: TRBJ2-5
clone size: few
D gene: TRBD2
V gene: TRBV5-1
CDR3 protein: CASSWRTGGRITQQETQYF
CDR3 DNA: TGCGCCAGCAGCTGGAGGACGGGAGGGAGAATTACCCAACAAGAGACCCAGTACTTC

J gene: TRBJ2-3
clone size: many
D gene: .
V gene: TRBV27
CDR3 protein: CASSLLAGKSTDTQYF
CDR3 DNA: TGTGCCAGCAGTTTATTGGCGGGGAAAAGCACAGATACGCAGTATTTT

J gene: TRBJ2-5
clone size: .
D gene: .
V gene: TRBV9
CDR3 protein: CASSVDGGPTQYF
CDR3 DNA: TGTGCCAGCAGCGTAGACGGGGGTCCGACCCAGTACTTC

J gene: TRBJ2-1
clone size: many
D gene: TRBD1
V gene: TRBV4-3
CDR3 protein: CASSQNRGNNEQFF
CDR3 DNA: TGCGCCAGCAGCCAAAACAGGGGGAACAATGAGCAGTTCTTC

J gene: TRBJ2-2
clone size: few
D gene: .
V gene: TRBV20-1
CDR3 protein: CSASPGTRLGELFF
CDR3 DNA: TGCAGTGCTAGTCCCGGCACCCGTCTCGGGGAGCTGTTTTTT

J gene: TRBJ2-5
clone size: once
D gene: TRBD1
V gene: TRBV5-1
CDR3 protein: CASSLQGVLETQYF
CDR3 DNA: TGCGCCAGCAGCCTACAGGGGGTGTTGGAGACCCAGTACTTC

J gene: TRBJ2-3
clone size: few
D gene: .
V gene: TRBV5-1
CDR3 protein: CASSPPQAASTDTQYF
CDR3 DNA: TGCGCCAGCAGCCCGCCCCAAGCGGCTAGCACAGATACGCAGTATTTT

J gene: TRBJ1-1
clone size: .
D gene: .
V gene: TRBV20-1
CDR3 protein: CSASQGVTEAFF
CDR3 DNA: TGCAGTGCTAGTCAGGGAGTCACTGAAGCTTTCTTT

J gene: TRBJ2-1
clone size: .
D gene: TRBD2
V gene: TRBV20-1
CDR3 protein: CSAGASGGAHNEQFF
CDR3 DNA: TGCAGTGCGGGGGCCAGCGGGGGGGCCCACAATGAGCAGTTCTTC

J gene: TRBJ2-2
clone size: many
D gene: TRBD2
V gene: TRBV29-1
CDR3 protein: CSATSLGGELFF
CDR3 DNA: TGCAGCGCGACTAGCCTGGGCGGGGAGCTGTTTTTT

J gene: TRBJ2-5
clone size: many
D gene: .
V gene: TRBV2
CDR3 protein: CASSGQGGTQYF
CDR3 DNA: TGTGCCAGCAGTGGCCAGGGGGGGACCCAGTACTTC

J gene: TRBJ1-5
clone size: many
D gene: .
V gene: TRBV27
CDR3 protein: CASSLTTASNQPQHF
CDR3 DNA: TGTGCCAGCAGTTTAACAACGGCTAGCAATCAGCCCCAGCATTTT

J gene: TRBJ2-7
clone size: .
D gene: .
V gene: TRBV30
CDR3 protein: CAWGRSSYEQYF
CDR3 DNA: TGTGCCTGGGGCAGGAGCTCCTACGAGCAGTACTTC

J gene: TRBJ1-2
clone size: many
D gene: .
V gene: TRBV12-3/TRBV12-4
CDR3 protein: CASSFGQGYYGYTF
CDR3 DNA: TGTGCCAGCAGTTTCGGTCAGGGGTACTATGGCTACACCTTC

J gene: TRBJ2-1
clone size: few
D gene: TRBD2
V gene: TRBV5-6
CDR3 protein: CASSLVAGRPVDNEQFF
CDR3 DNA: TGTGCCAGCAGCTTGGTAGCGGGGCGGCCGGTGGACAATGAGCAGTTCTTC

J gene: TRBJ2-3
clone size: few
D gene: .
V gene: TRBV9
CDR3 protein: CASSVAREEHTDTQYF
CDR3 DNA: TGTGCCAGCAGCGTAGCTAGGGAGGAGCACACAGATACGCAGTATTTT

J gene: TRBJ1-2
clone size: few
D gene: .
V gene: TRBV18
CDR3 protein: CASSLETASIYGYTF
CDR3 DNA: TGTGCCAGCTCCCTCGAGACAGCTTCAATCTATGGCTACACCTTC

J gene: TRBJ2-1
clone size: few
D gene: TRBD2
V gene: TRBV10-3
CDR3 protein: CAIRGGLYNEQFF
CDR3 DNA: TGTGCCATCAGGGGAGGGCTCTACAATGAGCAGTTCTTC

J gene: TRBJ2-2
clone size: .
D gene: TRBD1
V gene: TRBV2
CDR3 protein: CASNDRAGELFF
CDR3 DNA: TGTGCCAGCAATGACAGGGCCGGGGAGCTGTTTTTT

J gene: TRBJ1-1
clone size: .
D gene: .
V gene: TRBV7-8
CDR3 protein: CASSFGSWEYTEAFF
CDR3 DNA: TGTGCCAGCAGCTTTGGTTCGTGGGAGTACACTGAAGCTTTCTTT

J gene: TRBJ2-1
clone size: .
D gene: TRBD1
V gene: TRBV12-3/TRBV12-4
CDR3 protein: CASSLDPGQGHNEQFF
CDR3 DNA: TGTGCCAGCAGTTTAGATCCGGGACAGGGCCACAATGAGCAGTTCTTC

J gene: TRBJ1-2
clone size: .
D gene: .
V gene: TRBV12-3/TRBV12-4
CDR3 protein: CASSLPLAGSLLGGYTF
CDR3 DNA: TGTGCCAGCAGTTTACCCCTGGCCGGCAGTCTCCTAGGTGGCTACACCTTC

J gene: TRBJ2-5
clone size: .
D gene: TRBD1
V gene: TRBV20-1
CDR3 protein: CSAQLGTGGQETQYF
CDR3 DNA: TGCAGTGCCCAACTTGGAACAGGGGGCCAAGAGACCCAGTACTTC

J gene: TRBJ2-3
clone size: .
D gene: TRBD1
V gene: TRBV3-1
CDR3 protein: CASSQSAGGGAQYF
CDR3 DNA: TGTGCCAGCAGCCAAAGCGCAGGGGGTGGAGCGCAGTATTTT

J gene: TRBJ2-3
clone size: .
D gene: TRBD2
V gene: TRBV5-1
CDR3 protein: CASSGLAGSADTQYF
CDR3 DNA: TGCGCCAGCAGCGGGTTAGCGGGGTCGGCAGATACGCAGTATTTT

J gene: TRBJ2-1
clone size: .
D gene: TRBD2
V gene: TRBV7-8
CDR3 protein: CASSSPGGLYNEQFF
CDR3 DNA: TGTGCCAGCAGCTCCCCGGGGGGTCTCTACAATGAGCAGTTCTTC

J gene: TRBJ2-2
clone size: .
D gene: TRBD2
V gene: TRBV5-6
CDR3 protein: CASSTRTGATTSGGDTGELFF
CDR3 DNA: TGTGCCAGCAGCACCAGGACAGGGGCTACGACTAGCGGGGGCGACACCGGGGAGCTGTTTTTT

J gene: TRBJ2-1
clone size: few
D gene: TRBD2
V gene: TRBV20-1
CDR3 protein: CSAMLAGGEQFF
CDR3 DNA: TGCAGTGCTATGCTAGCGGGAGGTGAGCAGTTCTTC

J gene: TRBJ2-6
clone size: .
D gene: .
V gene: TRBV4-3
CDR3 protein: CASSQVGTGANVLTF
CDR3 DNA: TGCGCCAGCAGCCAAGTGGGGACTGGGGCCAACGTCCTGACTTTC

J gene: TRBJ2-1
clone size: few
D gene: TRBD2
V gene: TRBV12-3/TRBV12-4
CDR3 protein: CASIEGGADYNEQFF
CDR3 DNA: TGTGCCAGCATCGAGGGAGGGGCTGACTACAATGAGCAGTTCTTC

J gene: TRBJ2-1
clone size: .
D gene: TRBD2
V gene: TRBV25-1
CDR3 protein: CASSVSPGLAGNEQFF
CDR3 DNA: TGTGCCAGCAGTGTCTCCCCGGGACTAGCGGGCAATGAGCAGTTCTTC

J gene: TRBJ1-5
clone size: .
D gene: .
V gene: TRBV3-1
CDR3 protein: CASSQVGGNQPQHF
CDR3 DNA: TGTGCCAGCAGCCAAGTTGGGGGCAATCAGCCCCAGCATTTT

J gene: TRBJ2-7
clone size: .
D gene: TRBD2
V gene: TRBV7-2
CDR3 protein: CASSYRLLAGNAAQYF
CDR3 DNA: TGTGCCAGCAGCTACCGCTTACTAGCGGGGAACGCCGCGCAGTACTTC

J gene: TRBJ2-3
clone size: .
D gene: .
V gene: TRBV7-9
CDR3 protein: CASSSFGGRADTQYF
CDR3 DNA: TGTGCCAGCAGCTCTTTTGGGGGGCGAGCAGATACGCAGTATTTT

J gene: TRBJ2-5
clone size: many
D gene: .
V gene: TRBV3-1
CDR3 protein: CASRDPTAGLHQETQYF
CDR3 DNA: TGTGCCAGCAGGGACCCTACTGCGGGGCTACACCAAGAGACCCAGTACTTC

J gene: TRBJ2-1
clone size: few
D gene: .
V gene: TRBV2
CDR3 protein: CASSAPTGPYNEQFF
CDR3 DNA: TGTGCCAGCAGTGCACCCACCGGGCCCTACAATGAGCAGTTCTTC

J gene: TRBJ1-1
clone size: few
D gene: .
V gene: TRBV25-1
CDR3 protein: CASSDMEGEAFF
CDR3 DNA: TGTGCCAGCAGTGATATGGAGGGAGAAGCTTTCTTT

J gene: TRBJ2-5
clone size: few
D gene: .
V gene: TRBV6-2/TRBV6-3
CDR3 protein: CATKPWGGDQETQYF
CDR3 DNA: TGTGCCACCAAACCGTGGGGTGGGGACCAAGAGACCCAGTACTTC

J gene: TRBJ2-2
clone size: few
D gene: .
V gene: TRBV9
CDR3 protein: CASSTLPTGELFF
CDR3 DNA: TGTGCCAGCAGCACCCTCCCCACCGGGGAGCTGTTTTTT

J gene: TRBJ2-5
clone size: few
D gene: TRBD2
V gene: TRBV20-1
CDR3 protein: CSGLTAGGLQETQYF
CDR3 DNA: TGCAGTGGGCTTACGGCGGGAGGCCTCCAAGAGACCCAGTACTTC